The rows below give T cell receptor beta chains drawn from one sample of a study of blood T cell repertoires in COVID-19. Repertoires were generated with immunoSEQ multiplex PCR, while TCRdb's copy carries only in-frame clones and drops some. The sample yields about 38,000 clones, just under 75% seen once. The sample taken for sequencing was peripheral blood. These receptors were obtained from a man in his sixties or seventies with COVID-19, enrolled during active disease. CDR3s include the opening cysteine and the closing phenylalanine or tryptophan. D genes are given only for firm matches. Expanded clones get a size class; other rows say once, few or many, or leave the size out.

j_call | v_call | clone_size | d_call | cdr3_aa | cdr3_nt
TRBJ1-2 | TRBV12-3/TRBV12-4 | . | . | CASSLRQNGYTF | TGTGCCAGCAGTTTACGACAGAATGGCTACACCTTC
TRBJ2-1 | TRBV19 | . | TRBD1 | CASSLGSGTGYWDEQFF | TGTGCCAGTAGTTTGGGATCCGGGACAGGTTATTGGGATGAGCAGTTCTTC
TRBJ1-2 | TRBV5-1 | few | . | CASSLAASGGYTF | TGCGCCAGCAGCTTGGCAGCGAGCGGGGGCTACACCTTC
TRBJ2-3 | TRBV5-1 | . | . | CASSPGGAEKQYF | TGCGCCAGCAGCCCTGGGGGGGCGGAAAAGCAGTATTTT
TRBJ1-3 | TRBV3-1/TRBV3-2 | few | . | CASSLSGNTIYF | TGTGCCAGCAGTCTCTCTGGAAACACCATATATTTT
TRBJ1-2 | TRBV28 | few | . | CASSFFFLTGQLYGYTF | TGTGCCAGCAGTTTCTTTTTCTTGACCGGACAGTTATATGGCTACACCTTC
TRBJ2-2 | TRBV5-6 | few | TRBD2 | CASTLTSGMFERELFF | TGTGCCAGCACCCTGACTAGCGGCATGTTTGAGAGGGAGCTGTTTTTT
TRBJ2-7 | TRBV27 | . | TRBD2 | CASRPGTSDYEQYF | TGTGCCAGCAGGCCCGGGACTAGCGACTACGAGCAGTACTTC
TRBJ2-3 | TRBV29-1 | . | . | CSVDRRTDTQYF | TGCAGCGTTGACCGGCGGACAGATACGCAGTATTTT
TRBJ1-5 | TRBV11-2 | . | TRBD1 | CASSPTGGWQPQHF | TGTGCCAGCAGCCCGACAGGGGGGTGGCAGCCCCAGCATTTT
TRBJ1-1 | TRBV3-1/TRBV3-2 | . | . | CASSQDVATDLNTEAFF | TGTGCCAGCAGCCAAGACGTTGCGACAGACCTGAACACTGAAGCTTTCTTT